The 11 T cell receptor beta chains presented below share a single source sample, sequenced in a study of long-term antiretroviral therapy in people with HIV. Researchers report immunoSEQ v3.0 was run at survey level. TCRdb keeps only in-frame clones here, not all; method: immunoSEQ multiplex PCR. The repertoire consists of under 50,000 clones, with roughly nine tenths occurring once and the leading ten covering under 4.5%. Sample: unsorted PBMCs, taken 1.2 years after starting antiretroviral therapy. Receptors were obtained from a woman between 45 and 60 years old with HIV.

This sequence joins TRBV7-9 and TRBJ1-3; TRBD1 matches at 7 bases. This CDR3 comprises 13 residues. The germline CDR1 and CDR2 sequences are SEHNR and FQNEAQ (reference sequence). Germline trimming cut 4 bases from V and 4 bases from J; bases unmatched to any gene: 1. The CDR3 coding sequence is TGTGCCAGCAGCTCGGGACAGGGAAACACCATATATTTT. Its translation is CASSSGQGNTIYF.

This clone was counted a single time. The rearrangement joins TRBV4-2 to TRBJ1-1, with D unclear. Trimming pared 4 bases from V and 0 bases from J, leaving 12 bases between. The CDR3 sequence is 15 residues long. CDR1 and CDR2 from the germline V gene are LGHNA and YNFKEQ. The CDR3 sequence is CASSLTLDLNTEAFF. The CDR3 bases are TGTGCCAGCAGCCTCACCCTGGATCTGAACACTGAAGCTTTCTTT.

The chain is built from TRBV7-9 and TRBJ1-6, with TRBD1 matching 7 bases. The trim removed 4 bases at V and 8 bases at J, leaving 8 bases unmatched. The germline V gene has CDR1 SEHNR and CDR2 FQNEAQ (reference sequence). The CDR3 covers 15 residues. This CDR3 reads CASSSSTGIHSPLHF. DNA for the CDR3: TGTGCCAGCAGCTCCTCGACAGGGATTCATTCACCCCTCCACTTT. The complete variable domain, with remaining parts taken from reference TRBV7-9 and TRBJ1-6, reads DTGVSQNPRHKITKRGQNVTFRCDPISEHNRLYWYRQTLGQGPEFLTYFQNEAQLEKSRLLSDRFSAERPKGSFSTLEIQRTEQGDSAMYLCASSSSTGIHSPLHFGNGTRLTVT.

This chain uses TRBV6-6 with TRBJ1-1; D is unresolved. In germline, CDR1 is MNHNY, CDR2 SVGAGI (reference sequence). The CDR3 is 15 residues long. The germline V and J ends were trimmed by 6 bases and 2 bases, with 16 bases remaining between them. CDR3 DNA sequence: TGTGCCAGCAGACCTTCAAGGACGGGTAACACTGAAGCTTTCTTT. Translation: CASRPSRTGNTEAFF.

The genes are TRBV5-6 and TRBJ1-2, with no clear D. The CDR3 spans 13 residues. The V end was cut by 4 bases, the J end by 11 bases, with 18 bases between. Germline-derived CDR1 and CDR2 are SGHDT and YYEEEE. The CDR3 DNA is TGTGCCAGCAGCCCCGGACGGGAACCTTGGTACACCTTC. This codes for CASSPGREPWYTF.

J is TRBJ2-6 and V is TRBV4-1; no definite D call. The CDR3 has 13 residues. The V end was cut by 5 bases, the J end by 2 bases, with 4 bases between. The germline CDR1 and CDR2 sequences are MGHRA and YSYEKL. The CDR3 is CASSGAGANVLTF. The CDR3 coding sequence is TGCGCCAGCAGCGGTGCTGGGGCCAACGTCCTGACTTTC.

This clone was detected once. The V call is TRBV9, the J call TRBJ2-2; D is ambiguous. CDR3 length: 13 residues. The germline V and J ends were trimmed by 1 base and 6 bases, with 7 bases remaining between them. CDR1 is SGDLS and CDR2 is YYNGEE in the germline V gene. The CDR3 DNA is TGTGCCAGCAGCGTAAGTGGCGCCGGGGAGCTGTTTTTT. Its translation: CASSVSGAGELFF.

This CDR3 reads CASSQGGARPPNYGYTF. The DNA for the CDR3 is TGTGCCAGCAGCCAAGGGGGCGCGCGGCCCCCTAACTATGGCTACACCTTC. The J gene is TRBJ1-2, the V gene TRBV28; 7 bases are shared with TRBD1. Germline V gene lookup returns CDR1 MDHEN and CDR2 SYDVKM. This CDR3 spans 17 amino acids. Trimming at V came to 6 bases and at J to 0 bases, leaving 13 bases not matched to a gene.

This rearrangement joins TRBV6-1 to TRBJ2-5; D may be TRBD1 (6 bases). This CDR3 has 15 residues. V shed 1 base and J shed 5 bases, with 14 bases lying between them. CDR1 and CDR2 from the germline V gene are MNHNS and SASEGT. CDR3 sequence reads: CASSEVVDSAETQYF. DNA of the CDR3: TGTGCCAGCAGTGAAGTTGTGGACAGCGCCGAGACCCAGTACTTC.

This clone was seen a single time. The genes are TRBV4-1 and TRBJ1-3, with 10 bases fitting TRBD1. CDR1 MGHRA and CDR2 YSYEKL come from the germline V gene. The junction had 10 bases not matched to a gene; V was cut back by 3 bases and J by 2 bases. The CDR3 is 18 residues long. CDR3 nucleotide sequence: TGCGCCAGCAGCCACGGGACAGGGGCCCCGGGTGCTGGAAACACCATATATTTT. Amino acid sequence: CASSHGTGAPGAGNTIYF.

The chain uses TRBV10-1 and TRBJ1-2; 7 bases agree with TRBD1. Losses at the gene ends were 0 bases for V and 6 bases for J; bases not matched to a gene: 4. CDR3 length equals 14 residues. Germline loops: CDR1 WNHNN, CDR2 SYGVQD (reference sequence). In nucleotides, the CDR3 is TGCGCCAGCAGTGAGTCCAGGGGGGATAATGGCTACACCTTC. Protein: CASSESRGDNGYTF.